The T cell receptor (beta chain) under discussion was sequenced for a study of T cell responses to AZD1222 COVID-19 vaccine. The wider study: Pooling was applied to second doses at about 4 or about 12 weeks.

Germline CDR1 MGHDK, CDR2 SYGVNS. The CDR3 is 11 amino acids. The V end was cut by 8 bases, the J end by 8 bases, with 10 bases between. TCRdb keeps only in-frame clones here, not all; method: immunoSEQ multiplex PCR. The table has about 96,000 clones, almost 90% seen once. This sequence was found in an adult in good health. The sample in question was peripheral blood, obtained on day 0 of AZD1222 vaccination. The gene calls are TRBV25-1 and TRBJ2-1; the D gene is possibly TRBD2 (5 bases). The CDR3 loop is CASGLRDEQFF. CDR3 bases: TGTGCCAGCGGTCTGAGGGATGAGCAGTTCTTC.